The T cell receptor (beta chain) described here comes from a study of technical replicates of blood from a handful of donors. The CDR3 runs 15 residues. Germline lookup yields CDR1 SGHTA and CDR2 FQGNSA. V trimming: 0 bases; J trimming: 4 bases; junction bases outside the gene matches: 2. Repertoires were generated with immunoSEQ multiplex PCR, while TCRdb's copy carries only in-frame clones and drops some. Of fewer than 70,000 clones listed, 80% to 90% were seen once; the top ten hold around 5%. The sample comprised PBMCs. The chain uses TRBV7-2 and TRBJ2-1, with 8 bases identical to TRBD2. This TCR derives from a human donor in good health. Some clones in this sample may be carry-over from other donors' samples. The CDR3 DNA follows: TGTGCCAGCAGCTTAGCAACTAGCGGTTACAATGAGCAGTTCTTC. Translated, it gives CASSLATSGYNEQFF.